The 27 T cell receptor beta chains below were found in one sample sequenced in a study of blood T cells in healthy people across ages. Then a second PCR, running about 7 to 11 cycles, was carried out with a sample-barcoded 5' primer and a J-beta primer mix. From the 5' RACE reads, TCRdb called clonotypes with MiXCR, one entry per CDR3 protein. The data contain 980,000 or so distinct CDR3 sequences, around 48% of them singletons. The sample comprised blood. These receptors were obtained from a man aged 25-45 years in good health.

This clonotype has at least ten counts. The rearrangement links TRBV29-1 to TRBJ2-3; unclear D gene. Germline V gene data show CDR1 as SQVTM and CDR2 as ANQGSEA. The CDR3 has 10 residues. The CDR3 reads CSSLFDTQYF. The CDR3 DNA is TGCAGTTCCCTATTTGATACGCAGTATTTT.

The chain joins TRBV9 to TRBJ2-6, with TRBD1 matching 9 bases. This CDR3 contains 15 residues. J lost 0 bases, V lost 7 bases, and 2 bases had no gene match. The germline CDR1 and CDR2 sequences are SGDLS and YYNGEE. The CDR3 reads CASGTGNSGANVLTF. The CDR3 nucleotides read TGTGCCAGCGGGACAGGGAACTCTGGGGCCAACGTCCTGACTTTC.

The rearrangement links TRBV21-1 to TRBJ2-1; the DNA was not compared with TRBD1, the D call given in the table. TRBV21-1 is deemed a pseudogene. The CDR3 length is 18 residues. CDR3 bases: TGTGCCAGCAGCGAGACGTTTCACAGGGTGGAGGTACGCAATGAGCAGTTCTTC. Amino acid sequence: CASSETFHRVEVRNEQFF.

The rearrangement joins TRBV4-1 to TRBJ1-4; D may be TRBD1 (6 bases). Per the germline V gene, CDR1 is MGHRA and CDR2 is YSYEKL. The CDR3 runs 16 residues. V shed 5 bases and J shed 8 bases, with 21 bases lying between them. The CDR3 DNA reads TGCGCCAGCAGCGATTACGGTACAGGGCTCGGGGAAAAACTGTTTTTT. The encoded protein is CASSDYGTGLGEKLFF.

This clonotype was detected once. Mismatch with germline at one junction end may stem from a read error. The CDR3 spells CASNQDRWGVSYEQYF. For the CDR3, the DNA is TGCGCCAGCAACCAAGATCGGTGGGGGGTCTCCTACGAGCAGTACTTC. The V gene is TRBV4-1, the J gene TRBJ2-7, with D tentatively TRBD2 (6 bases). This CDR3 has 16 amino acids. Germline V lookup: CDR1 MGHRA, CDR2 YSYEKL.

This rearrangement joins TRBV29-1 to TRBJ1-1; D not resolved. V lost 3 bases, J lost 4 bases, and 3 bases lay in between. The CDR3 loop spans 10 amino acids. From germline, CDR1 is SQVTM and CDR2 ANQGSEA. CDR3 in amino acids: CSVEATEAFF. CDR3 in DNA: TGCAGCGTTGAGGCCACTGAAGCTTTCTTT.

The V and J genes are TRBV27 and TRBJ1-2; TRBD1 agrees at 7 bases. The germline V gene has CDR1 MNHEY and CDR2 SMNVEV (reference sequence). CDR3 length: 15 residues. V dropped 0 bases and J dropped 0; count of bases not matched to a gene: 1. CDR3 protein: CASSLSQGANYGYTF. The CDR3 nucleotides are TGTGCCAGCAGTTTATCCCAGGGGGCTAACTATGGCTACACCTTC.

The chain links TRBV7-2 to TRBJ2-7, with D unresolved. V lost 3 bases to trimming and J lost 7 bases, with 16 bases between them. The CDR3 is 14 residues long. CDR1 and CDR2 from the germline V gene are SGHTA and FQGNSA. Here the CDR3 reads CASSFSSSRQEQYF. The CDR3 DNA reads as TGTGCCAGCAGCTTTAGCTCATCTAGGCAGGAGCAGTACTTC.

V usage is TRBV5-1 and J usage is TRBJ1-2; perhaps TRBD1 as D (5 bases). Germline V gene data show CDR1 as SGHRS and CDR2 as YFSETQ. The V end was cut by 3 bases, the J end by 6 bases, with 12 bases between. This CDR3 region has 13 residues. CDR3 coding DNA: TGCGCCAGCAGCTGGGCGGCGGGACATGGCTACACCTTC. Residues: CASSWAAGHGYTF.

This clonotype was recorded only once. The CDR3 DNA sequence: TGTGCCAGCCTCATGCCCCTCGGCCCTCGGCACGGGGAGCTGTTTTTT. Its protein product is CASLMPLGPRHGELFF. V gene TRBV28 combines with J gene TRBJ2-2, with D unclear. Per the germline V gene, CDR1 is MDHEN and CDR2 is SYDVKM. The CDR3 is made up of 16 amino acids. Trimming stripped 8 bases from V and 7 bases from J, with 23 bases between.

The chain combines TRBV7-9 with TRBJ2-1; 12 bases map to TRBD2. J lost 12 bases, V lost 1 base, and 4 bases had no gene match. The CDR3 loop spans 14 amino acids. Germline V lookup: CDR1 SEHNR, CDR2 FQNEAQ (reference sequence). The CDR3 DNA reads as TGTGCCAGCAGCTTAGGCACTAGCGGGGGGTTGCAGTTCTTC. Its protein product is CASSLGTSGGLQFF. Full variable domain (outside the CDR3, taken from reference TRBV7-9 and TRBJ2-1): DTGVSQNPRHKITKRGQNVTFRCDPISEHNRLYWYRQTLGQGPEFLTYFQNEAQLEKSRLLSDRFSAERPKGSFSTLEIQRTEQGDSAMYLCASSLGTSGGLQFFGPGTRLTVL.

This clonotype has a handful of counts. The chain joins TRBV20-1 to TRBJ1-2, with D possibly matching TRBD1 (5 bases). The CDR3 covers 14 residues. Germline CDR1 and CDR2: DFQATT and SNEGSKA (reference sequence). V was trimmed by 0 bases and J by 8 bases, leaving 16 bases between them. The CDR3, as DNA: TGCAGTGCTAGAGATGGGGCAGGGCCGAGGGGCTACACCTTC. As protein: CSARDGAGPRGYTF.

The gene calls are TRBV5-1 and TRBJ2-7, with no clear D. CDR1 and CDR2 (germline): SGHRS, YFSETQ. V was clipped by 0 bases and J by 3 bases, with 13 bases between them. This CDR3 is 15 amino acids long. CDR3 in amino acids: CASSLAETIFYEQYF. CDR3 nucleotide sequence: TGCGCCAGCAGCTTGGCGGAAACAATTTTCTACGAGCAGTACTTC.

This clonotype was seen a few times. This rearrangement joins TRBV29-1 to TRBJ2-7; 16 nucleotides align to TRBD2. The CDR3 sequence is 17 residues long. Germline V gene sequence: CDR1 SQVTM, CDR2 ANQGSEA. J was trimmed by 1 base and V by 7 bases; bases with no gene match: 10. Here the CDR3 DNA reads TGCAGCGCATCGGGACTAGCGGGGGGGCAACATTCCTACGAGCAGTACTTC. It specifies CSASGLAGGQHSYEQYF.

The genes are TRBV20-1 and TRBJ2-4; D uncertain. The CDR3 consists of 12 residues. The ends were cut back, 4 bases at V and 0 bases at J, with 4 bases in the middle. Germline V CDR1 and CDR2: DFQATT, SNEGSKA (reference sequence). CDR3 nucleotides: TGCAGTGCTATTTTAGCCAAAAACATTCAGTACTTC. Protein product: CSAILAKNIQYF.

The rearrangement uses TRBV20-1 and TRBJ1-5; perhaps TRBD1 as D (6 bases). The CDR3 covers 16 residues. Trimming pared 0 bases from V and 7 bases from J, leaving 19 bases between. The germline CDR1 and CDR2 sequences are DFQATT and SNEGSKA (reference sequence). CDR3 bases: TGCAGTGCTAGAGATCCCTCAGGGGCTCGGGGACAGCCCCAGCATTTT. Translating it yields CSARDPSGARGQPQHF.

This sequence joins TRBV20-1 and TRBJ2-2; perhaps D is TRBD1 or TRBD2 (5 bases each). The V end was cut by 6 bases, the J end by 3 bases, with 11 bases between. The length of the CDR3 is 13 residues. The V gene's germline CDR1 is DFQATT and CDR2 SNEGSKA (reference sequence). The CDR3: CSAPGAHTGELFF. The CDR3 DNA is TGCAGTGCCCCCGGGGCACACACCGGGGAGCTGTTTTTT.

The chain is built from TRBV6-5 and TRBJ2-4; D perhaps matches TRBD1 (6 bases). The DNA end is more similar to TRBJ2-7, so the J call may be wrong. The V gene's germline CDR1 is MNHEY and CDR2 SVGAGI. The CDR3 covers 14 residues. As DNA, the CDR3 is TGTGCCAGCAGTTACTCCACAGGGAACTACGAGCAGTACTTC. Its translation: CASSYSTGNYEQYF.

This clonotype was recorded once. The chain carries TRBV27 and TRBJ2-1, with D uncertain. This CDR3 is 15 amino acids long. In germline, CDR1 is MNHEY, CDR2 SMNVEV (reference sequence). The V gene lost 8 bases and the J gene lost 3 bases, with 17 bases spanning the gap. CDR3 sequence (DNA): TGTGCCAGCGCCCTGGACGGCCCTCGCTACAATGAGCAGTTCTTC. Encoded protein: CASALDGPRYNEQFF.

Many counts were recorded for this clonotype. V and J are TRBV30 and TRBJ2-3; the match to TRBD1 covers 7 bases. J was trimmed by 10 bases and V by 5 bases; bases with no gene match: 12. CDR3 length: 13 residues. CDR1 is GTSNPN and CDR2 is SVGIG in the germline V gene (reference sequence). In DNA, the CDR3 is TGTGCCTGGGATACAGGGGTGGACGCGGCGCAGTATTTT. It encodes CAWDTGVDAAQYF.

The rearrangement links TRBV29-1 to TRBJ1-5; D unclear. This CDR3 is 10 amino acids long. The ends were cut back, 6 bases at V and 2 bases at J, with 2 bases in the middle. Per the germline V gene, CDR1 is SQVTM and CDR2 is ANQGSEA. CDR3 sequence: CSVGNQPQHF. DNA for the CDR3: TGCAGCGTGGGCAATCAGCCCCAGCATTTT. Full variable domain (remainder filled in from reference TRBV29-1 and TRBJ1-5): SAVISQKPSRDICQRGTSLTIQCQVDSQVTMMFWYRQQPGQSLTLIATANQGSEATYESGFVIDKFPISRPNLTFSTLTVSNMSPEDSSIYLCSVGNQPQHFGDGTRLSIL.

This clonotype was observed a single time. The chain recombines TRBV7-9 with TRBJ1-1; D unclear. Germline V gene sequence: CDR1 SEHNR, CDR2 FQNEAQ (reference sequence). This CDR3 region has 16 residues. Trimming shortened V by 0 bases and J by 1 base, and 12 bases separated the two germline ends. The CDR3 nucleotides are TGTGCCAGCAGCTTAGCGGACCCAGGCCGGAACACTGAAGCTTTCTTT. Translation: CASSLADPGRNTEAFF.

The chain joins TRBV20-1 to TRBJ2-3; 9 bases are shared with TRBD1. Germline V lookup: CDR1 DFQATT, CDR2 SNEGSKA (reference sequence). This CDR3 contains 14 residues. Trimming cost V 6 bases and J 2 bases; bases outside gene matches: 6. The CDR3 loop reads CSAPGTGLTDTQYF. The CDR3, as DNA: TGCAGTGCCCCGGGGACAGGGCTCACAGATACGCAGTATTTT.

CDR3 coding DNA: TGCGCCAGCAGCCAACCTGGCGGGACAGGGAGCTATGGCTACACCTTC. Protein: CASSQPGGTGSYGYTF. This sequence joins TRBV4-3 and TRBJ1-2, with 9 bases fitting TRBD1. The CDR3 totals 16 residues. Germline V gives CDR1 LGHNA, CDR2 YSLEER. V lost 2 bases, J lost 4 bases, and 8 bases stayed unmatched.

The chain uses TRBV5-6 and TRBJ2-3; a weak D match, TRBD1 (5 bases). The CDR3 consists of 14 residues. CDR1 is SGHDT and CDR2 is YYEEEE in the germline V gene. V dropped 0 bases and J dropped 6 bases, with 11 bases sitting between them. In nucleotides, the CDR3 is TGTGCCAGCAGCTTGGAGGGGCCCTCCGATACGCAGTATTTT. This codes for CASSLEGPSDTQYF. Using reference TRBV5-6 and TRBJ2-3 for the parts outside the CDR3, the full variable domain is DAGVTQSPTHLIKTRGQQVTLRCSPKSGHDTVSWYQQALGQGPQFIFQYYEEEERQRGNFPDRFSGHQFPNYSSELNVNALLLGDSALYLCASSLEGPSDTQYFGPGTRLTVL.

The rearrangement uses TRBV18 and TRBJ2-3; 8 nucleotides match TRBD2. Germline CDR1 and CDR2: KGHSH and LQKENI. The length of the CDR3 is 16 residues. The trim removed 4 bases at V and 2 bases at J, leaving 8 bases unmatched. The CDR3 nucleotides are TGTGCCAGCTCACAGGACAGCGGGGGATTCACAGATACGCAGTATTTT. This translates into CASSQDSGGFTDTQYF.

This clonotype was recorded many times. The chain recombines TRBV15 with TRBJ1-4; D call uncertain. The V and J ends lost 5 bases and 2 bases respectively, with 12 bases between them. Germline V gene data show CDR1 as LNHNV and CDR2 as YYDKDF (reference sequence). The CDR3 is 15 residues long. The CDR3 DNA sequence: TGTGCCACCAGCGGAAGCAGGAGCACTAATGAAAAACTGTTTTTT. The encoded protein is CATSGSRSTNEKLFF.